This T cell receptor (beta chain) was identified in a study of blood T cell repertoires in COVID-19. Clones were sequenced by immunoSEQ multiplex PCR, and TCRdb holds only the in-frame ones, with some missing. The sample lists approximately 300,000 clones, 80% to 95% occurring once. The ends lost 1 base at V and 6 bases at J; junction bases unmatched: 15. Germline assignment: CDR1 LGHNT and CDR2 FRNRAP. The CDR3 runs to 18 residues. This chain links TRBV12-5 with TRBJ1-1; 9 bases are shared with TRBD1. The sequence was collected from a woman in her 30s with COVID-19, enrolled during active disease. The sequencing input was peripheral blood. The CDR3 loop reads CASGLAAGTGLTTSEAFF. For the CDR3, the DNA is TGTGCTAGTGGTTTGGCAGCCGGGACAGGGCTGACTACCTCTGAAGCTTTCTTT.